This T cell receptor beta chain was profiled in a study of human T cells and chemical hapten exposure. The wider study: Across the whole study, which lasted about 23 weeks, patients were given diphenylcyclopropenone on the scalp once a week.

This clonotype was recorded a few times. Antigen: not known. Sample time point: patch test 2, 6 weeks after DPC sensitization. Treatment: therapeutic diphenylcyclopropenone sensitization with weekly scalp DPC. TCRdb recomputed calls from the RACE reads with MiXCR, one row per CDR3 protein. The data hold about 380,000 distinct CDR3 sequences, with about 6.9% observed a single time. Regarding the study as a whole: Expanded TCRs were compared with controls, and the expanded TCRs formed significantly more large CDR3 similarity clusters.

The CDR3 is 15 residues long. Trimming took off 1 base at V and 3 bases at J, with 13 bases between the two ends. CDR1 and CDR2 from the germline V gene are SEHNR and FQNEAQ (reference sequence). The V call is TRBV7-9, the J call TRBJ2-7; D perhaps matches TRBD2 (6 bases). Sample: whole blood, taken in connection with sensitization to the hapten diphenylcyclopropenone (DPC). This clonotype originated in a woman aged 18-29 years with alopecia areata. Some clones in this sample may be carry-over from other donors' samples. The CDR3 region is CASSLGGGIYYEQYF. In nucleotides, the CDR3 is TGTGCCAGCAGCTTAGGAGGAGGGATCTACTACGAGCAGTACTTC.